This entry is about one T cell receptor beta chain. These data belong to a study of blood T cell repertoires in COVID-19. Sequencing was performed with immunoSEQ multiplex PCR; in TCRdb, only in-frame clones are kept and a portion is missing. The sample has about 91,000 clones; roughly 71% are singletons. Input material: peripheral blood. The receptor's source is a woman aged 80 or older with acute or convalescent COVID-19.

CDR3 amino acids: CASSSGYTEAFF. The CDR3 bases are TGCGCCAGCAGCTCCGGGTACACTGAAGCTTTCTTT. The V gene is TRBV5-1, the J gene TRBJ1-1; D remains ambiguous. Trimming left V 3 bases short and J 3 bases short, with 6 bases between. The CDR3 spans 12 residues. CDR1 is SGHRS, CDR2 YFSETQ, per germline.